What follows are 17 T cell receptor beta chains derived from one specimen sequenced in a study of blood T cell repertoires in COVID-19. Assay used: immunoSEQ multiplex PCR; TCRdb lists only in-frame clones, some missing. The table shows 340,000 or so clones, with about 86% occurring only once. What was sequenced was PBMCs or T cells enriched from blood (not recorded which). Source of these receptors: a middle-aged woman with acute COVID-19.

This sequence joins TRBV18 and TRBJ1-1, with 10 bases matching TRBD1. The J segment lost 5 bases and the V segment lost 6 bases, leaving 15 bases of the junction unmatched. Germline V gives CDR1 KGHSH, CDR2 LQKENI. CDR3 length: 17 residues. The CDR3 is CASSRGTGAAGKTEAFF. CDR3 DNA: TGTGCCAGCTCCCGGGGGACAGGGGCGGCTGGGAAGACTGAAGCTTTCTTT.

The V gene is TRBV7-9, the J gene TRBJ2-7; 7 bases fit TRBD2. V gave up 1 base and J gave up 8 bases; unmatched junction bases: 14. Germline assignment: CDR1 SEHNR and CDR2 FQNEAQ (reference sequence). This CDR3 has 16 residues. CDR3 bases: TGTGCCAGCAGCTTAGAGGGAGCGGGAAGGCGAGGGAAGCAGTACTTC. Translation gives CASSLEGAGRRGKQYF. Full variable domain (rest looked up from reference TRBV7-9 and TRBJ2-7): DTGVSQNPRHKITKRGQNVTFRCDPISEHNRLYWYRQTLGQGPEFLTYFQNEAQLEKSRLLSDRFSAERPKGSFSTLEIQRTEQGDSAMYLCASSLEGAGRRGKQYFGPGTRLTVT.

The chain has TRBV7-9 and TRBJ2-2, with D possibly matching TRBD1 (5 bases). The CDR3 is 17 residues long. Germline loops: CDR1 SEHNR, CDR2 FQNEAQ (reference sequence). Trimming pared 11 bases from V and 6 bases from J, leaving 28 bases between. CDR3 in amino acids: CAGQNGLGDRPSGELFF. As DNA, the CDR3 is TGTGCCGGCCAGAACGGATTAGGGGATCGTCCTTCCGGGGAGCTGTTTTTT.

This chain uses TRBV14 with TRBJ2-1, with D possibly being TRBD2 (6 bases). This CDR3 is 13 amino acids long. Trimming left V 4 bases short and J 13 bases short, with 17 bases between. The germline V gene has CDR1 SGHDN and CDR2 FVKESK. The CDR3: CASSLVGGWNQFF. The CDR3 DNA sequence: TGTGCCAGCAGCCTGGTCGGGGGATGGAATCAGTTCTTC. The full variable domain, its missing parts supplied by reference TRBV14 and TRBJ2-1, is EAGVTQFPSHSVIEKGQTVTLRCDPISGHDNLYWYRRVMGKEIKFLLHFVKESKQDESGMPNNRFLAERTGGTYSTLKVQPAELEDSGVYFCASSLVGGWNQFFGPGTRLTVL.

This chain joins TRBV5-1 and TRBJ1-1; TRBD1 matches at 7 bases. J gave up 1 base and V 4 bases, and 4 bases lay outside the gene matches. Germline CDR1 and CDR2: SGHRS and YFSETQ. CDR3 size: 14 residues. The CDR3 spells CASSIGTANTEAFF. The CDR3, as DNA: TGCGCCAGCAGCATCGGGACAGCGAACACTGAAGCTTTCTTT. The full variable domain, with the rest looked up from reference TRBV5-1 and TRBJ1-1, is KAGVTQTPRYLIKTRGQQVTLSCSPISGHRSVSWYQQTPGQGLQFLFEYFSETQRNKGNFPGRFSGRQFSNSRSEMNVSTLELGDSALYLCASSIGTANTEAFFGQGTRLTVV.

The J gene is TRBJ2-1, the V gene TRBV15; D not certain. The V end lost 0 bases, the J end lost 4 bases, and 13 bases lay between the germline ends. The CDR3 length is 16 residues. CDR1 is LNHNV, CDR2 YYDKDF, per germline (reference sequence). The CDR3 DNA sequence: TGTGCCACCAGCAGAGAAAAAGCCCTAATTTACAATGAGCAGTTCTTC. This sequence encodes CATSREKALIYNEQFF. Together with reference TRBV15 and TRBJ2-1, the CDR3 gives the full variable domain: DAMVIQNPRYQVTQFGKPVTLSCSQTLNHNVMYWYQQKSSQAPKLLFHYYDKDFNNEADTPDNFQSRRPNTSFCFLDIRSPGLGDTAMYLCATSREKALIYNEQFFGPGTRLTVL.

V gene TRBV29-1 combines with J gene TRBJ1-1, with 7 bases fitting TRBD1. Losses at the gene ends were 7 bases for V and 1 base for J; bases not matched to a gene: 6. Germline CDR1 and CDR2: SQVTM and ANQGSEA. This CDR3 contains 13 residues. The CDR3 DNA reads TGCAGCGCAATCCGGGACAGGAACACTGAAGCTTTCTTT. Protein: CSAIRDRNTEAFF.

This rearrangement joins TRBV7-3 to TRBJ2-1; the D gene is possibly TRBD1 (6 bases). Germline loops: CDR1 SGHTA, CDR2 FQGTGA. CDR3 length: 15 residues. The V end was cut by 1 base, the J end by 8 bases, with 15 bases between. The CDR3 protein is CASSLIATGNHEQFF. CDR3 coding DNA: TGTGCCAGCAGCTTAATCGCTACAGGGAACCATGAGCAGTTCTTC.

The rearrangement joins TRBV7-9 to TRBJ2-7; TRBD1 agrees at 7 bases. This CDR3 has 13 amino acids. Germline V CDR1 and CDR2: SEHNR, FQNEAQ (reference sequence). V was clipped by 5 bases and J by 5 bases; unmatched bases: 6. In DNA, the CDR3 is TGTGCCAGCAGCCAGAACAGGGGACACGAGCAGTACTTC. Protein sequence: CASSQNRGHEQYF.

V gene TRBV27 combines with J gene TRBJ2-1; 10 nucleotides agree with TRBD2. Germline V gene lookup returns CDR1 MNHEY and CDR2 SMNVEV (reference sequence). This CDR3 spans 16 amino acids. Trimming removed 3 bases from V and 5 bases from J; junction bases left unmatched: 7. The DNA of the CDR3 is TGTGCCAGCAGTTTCTCTAGCGGGAGTTCGGACAATGAGCAGTTCTTC. This translates into CASSFSSGSSDNEQFF.

The genes are TRBV6-5 and TRBJ2-5, with D possibly matching TRBD2 (5 bases). The CDR3 spans 14 residues. The germline CDR1 and CDR2 sequences are MNHEY and SVGAGI. Trimming took 8 bases from V and 4 from J, leaving 17 bases between them. The CDR3 loop is CASRQHGVGETQYF. For the CDR3, the DNA is TGTGCCAGCCGGCAGCACGGGGTAGGAGAGACCCAGTACTTC.

In DNA form, the CDR3 reads TGTGCCAGCAGGGTCACTAGCGGGGGCCTCTTAGAGCAGTACTTC. Its translation is CASRVTSGGLLEQYF. The V gene is TRBV2, the J gene TRBJ2-7, with TRBD2 matching over 11 bases. This CDR3 has 15 residues. Germline values: CDR1 SNHLY, CDR2 FYNNEI. The junction had 11 bases not matched to a gene; V was cut back by 6 bases and J by 7 bases.

The J gene is TRBJ1-3, the V gene TRBV4-1; 8 nucleotides line up with TRBD1. Germline V gives CDR1 MGHRA, CDR2 YSYEKL. CDR3 length: 17 amino acids. V lost 3 bases and J lost 0; bases outside the gene matches: 7. DNA of the CDR3: TGCGCCAGCAGCCATAGGGGGACAGGCGACTCTGGAAACACCATATATTTT. Amino acids: CASSHRGTGDSGNTIYF.

This clone has more than one count but fewer than ten. Other DNA sequences within the sample encode an identical CDR3. This chain joins TRBV19 and TRBJ2-6, with D possibly TRBD2 on 7 matching bases. V shed 6 bases and J shed 4 bases, with 13 bases lying between them. There are 15 residues in the CDR3. Germline V CDR1 and CDR2: LNHDA, SQIVND (reference sequence). The DNA of the CDR3 is TGTGCCAGTAGGGGAGGGGGTATGGGGGCCAACGTCCTGACTTTC. As protein: CASRGGGMGANVLTF.

The chain carries TRBV5-4 and TRBJ1-1; D unclear. Trimming left V 1 base short and J 2 bases short, with 6 bases between. Germline V gene lookup returns CDR1 SGHNT and CDR2 YYREEE (reference sequence). This CDR3 comprises 13 residues. The CDR3, as DNA: TGTGCCAGCAGCTTGTCTCCTAACACTGAAGCTTTCTTT. Amino acids: CASSLSPNTEAFF.

The chain links TRBV4-3 to TRBJ1-2; 7 bases are a match to TRBD1. The CDR3 loop spans 16 amino acids. Germline CDR1 and CDR2: LGHNA and YSLEER. With V trimmed by 1 base and J by 2 bases, 7 bases remained unmatched. The chain's CDR3 is CASSQVGWDSNYGYTF. As DNA, the CDR3 is TGCGCCAGCAGCCAAGTAGGGTGGGACAGCAACTATGGCTACACCTTC.

This chain joins TRBV19 and TRBJ1-5; D may be TRBD1 (5 bases). V lost 5 bases and J lost 4, with 9 bases in between. This CDR3 has 13 amino acids. Looked up from germline, CDR1 is LNHDA and CDR2 is SQIVND (reference sequence). CDR3 DNA sequence: TGTGCCAGTAGTGCTAACAGGAATCAGCCCCAGCATTTT. Translating gives CASSANRNQPQHF.